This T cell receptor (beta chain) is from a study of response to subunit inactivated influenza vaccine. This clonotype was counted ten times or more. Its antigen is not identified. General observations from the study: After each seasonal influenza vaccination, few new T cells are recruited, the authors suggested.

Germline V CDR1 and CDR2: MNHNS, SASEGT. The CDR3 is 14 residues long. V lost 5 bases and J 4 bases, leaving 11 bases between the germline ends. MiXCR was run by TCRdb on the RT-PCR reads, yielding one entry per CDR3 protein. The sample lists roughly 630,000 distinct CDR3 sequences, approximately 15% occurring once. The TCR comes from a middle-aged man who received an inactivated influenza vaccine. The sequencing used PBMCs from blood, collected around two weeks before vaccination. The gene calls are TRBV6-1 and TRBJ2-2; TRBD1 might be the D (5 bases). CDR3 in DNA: TGTGCCAGCAGTCGAGACAGCCGCACCGGGGAGCTGTTTTTT. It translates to CASSRDSRTGELFF.